This is a list of T cell receptor beta chains from one sample in a study of blood T cells in healthy people across ages. TCRdb independently ran MiXCR on the 5' RACE reads; one entry per CDR3 protein. This table holds about 690,000 distinct CDR3 sequences, 40% to 45% found once. The source material was blood. The receptors here all came from an elderly man in good health. The CDR3 runs from the conserved cysteine through the conserved F or W.

TRBJ2-7 TRBV4-2 CASSPRSREAPVYRSEQYF
TRBJ2-5 TRBV4-1 CASSQDGGVQETQYF
TRBJ2-3 TRBV4-3 CASSHRSAAGTSGGTDTQYF
TRBJ2-1 TRBV10-1 CASSEVRGSQFF
TRBJ2-7 TRBV20-1 CSASGPTLYEQYF
TRBJ1-3 TRBV20-1 CSGQASGNTIYF
TRBJ2-7 TRBV28 CASRTPWEGRNEQYF
TRBJ2-7 TRBV30 CAWSVTYYEQYF
TRBJ2-3 TRBV11-1 CASSGGLAGVGWVPDTQYF
TRBJ2-1 TRBV12-3/TRBV12-4 CASSFLEPSSNEQFF
TRBJ2-1 TRBV14 CASSQFHRVTYNEQFF
TRBJ2-6 TRBV6-2/TRBV6-3 CASTHSGSTGTNVLTF
TRBJ2-2 TRBV7-3 CASSLRRGELFF
TRBJ2-2 TRBV4-3 CASSQDLTGELFF
TRBJ2-7 TRBV10-3 CAIMSGRNEQYF
TRBJ2-1 TRBV5-1 CASSLGPPGEQFF
TRBJ2-1 TRBV6-6 CASTNSGESYNEQFF
TRBJ2-5 TRBV7-6 CASSHGTSGGPVYNEQYF
TRBJ2-1 TRBV27 CASSQQGWDEQFF
TRBJ2-7 TRBV7-2 CASSSTRAPGEQYF
TRBJ2-3 TRBV28 CASSQKTGIPDTQYF
TRBJ2-1 TRBV9 CASSATGQGYNEQFF
TRBJ1-2 TRBV3-1 CASSQGLTNYGYTF
TRBJ2-7 TRBV5-1 CASSTGSEEQYF
TRBJ2-5 TRBV5-1 CASSLTSIFEETQYF
TRBJ1-2 TRBV7-2 CASRFQGNYGYTF
TRBJ2-3 TRBV7-2 CASSRRGRTDTQYF
TRBJ2-3 TRBV21-1 CATSKLGERTSGTDTQYF
NA TRBV3-1 CASSRTATSPYEQYF
TRBJ1-6 TRBV12-3/TRBV12-4 CASSFGVGSPLHF
TRBJ2-7 TRBV11-2 CASSLSPQGVHEQYF
TRBJ2-2 TRBV6-2/TRBV6-3 CASSYVAMSTGELFF
TRBJ2-4 TRBV7-2 CASSPRTGGPYIQYF
TRBJ1-1 TRBV7-2 CASSLNGLNTEAFF
TRBJ1-2 TRBV12-3/TRBV12-4 CASSLTQGYGYTF
TRBJ1-1 TRBV14 CASSQVTHVGEAFF
TRBJ1-1 TRBV7-2 CASSLVLSMNTEAFF
TRBJ2-4 TRBV5-1 CASRSGGGAKNIQYF